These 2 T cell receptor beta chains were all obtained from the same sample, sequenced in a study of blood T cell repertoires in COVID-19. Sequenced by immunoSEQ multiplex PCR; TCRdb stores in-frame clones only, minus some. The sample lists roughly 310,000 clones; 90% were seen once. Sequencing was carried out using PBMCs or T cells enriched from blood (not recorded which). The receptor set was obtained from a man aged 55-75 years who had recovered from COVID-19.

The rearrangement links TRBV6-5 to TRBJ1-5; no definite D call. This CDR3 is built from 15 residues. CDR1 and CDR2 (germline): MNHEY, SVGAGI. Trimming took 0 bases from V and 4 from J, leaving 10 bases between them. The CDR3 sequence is CASSYSRQANQPQHF. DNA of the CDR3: TGTGCCAGCAGTTACTCGAGGCAAGCGAATCAGCCCCAGCATTTT.

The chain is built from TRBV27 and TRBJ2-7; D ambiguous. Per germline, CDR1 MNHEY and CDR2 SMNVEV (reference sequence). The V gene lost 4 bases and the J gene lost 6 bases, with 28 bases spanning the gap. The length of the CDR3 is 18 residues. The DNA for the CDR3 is TGTGCCAGCAGTTCCCTATGGCGCCAGGATCTCATTCTCTCCGAGCAGTACTTC. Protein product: CASSSLWRQDLILSEQYF.